This TCR beta chain derives from a study of PD-1 blockade in classical Hodgkin lymphoma. Germline assignment: CDR1 MNHEY and CDR2 SMNVEV (reference sequence). Trimming took 3 bases from V and 5 from J; bases not matched to a gene: 3. The CDR3 is 15 residues long. Method: immunoSEQ multiplex PCR; TCRdb's copy keeps in-frame clones and lacks some. The sample holds roughly 36,000 clones; 70% to 80% are singletons and the top ten take about 9.1%. Stated time point: cycle 4 day 1 (C4D1), after 5 to 7 weeks of nivolumab. Brentuximab vedotin exposure varied, and every patient relapsed after autologous stem cell transplantation.

This chain links TRBV27 with TRBJ2-3; 12 nucleotides match TRBD2. The receptor comes from a human donor with classical Hodgkin lymphoma. Sequenced here: peripheral blood mononuclear cells (PBMCs), sampled before the fourth cycle of nivolumab. The CDR3: CASSLTSGGGDTQYF. Written as DNA, the CDR3 is TGTGCCAGCAGTTTGACTAGCGGGGGCGGAGATACGCAGTATTTT.